Below, 19 T cell receptor beta chains from the same sample are listed, as sequenced in a study of T cells expressing NK-cell markers. TCRdb reanalyzed the 5' RACE reads and collapses them to one entry per CDR3 protein, without DNA. This listing includes fewer than 550,000 distinct CDR3 sequences. The specimen was blood T cells: a sorted CD56 or NKG2C T cell subset, CD4+ or CD8+ T cells, or bulk PBMC T cells (not recorded which). Source of these receptors: a woman aged 50 to 60 in good health.

This sequence joins TRBV27 and TRBJ1-1; the TRBD1 assignment by TCRdb is unverifiable without DNA. Germline lookup yields CDR1 MNHEY and CDR2 SMNVEV (reference sequence). This CDR3 comprises 14 residues. The chain's CDR3 is CASSFTGMNTEAFF.

V gene TRBV5-6 combines with J gene TRBJ2-4; TCRdb gives TRBD2 as the D gene, but with no DNA this cannot be confirmed. Germline values: CDR1 SGHDT, CDR2 YYEEEE. CDR3 size: 16 residues. The CDR3 reads CASSLTRVLAKNIQYF.

The rearrangement uses TRBV20-1 and TRBJ1-3. Germline V lookup: CDR1 DFQATT, CDR2 SNEGSKA (reference sequence). The CDR3 loop spans 14 amino acids. CDR3 protein: CSAMGQSSGNTIYF.

The rearrangement joins TRBV7-2 to TRBJ1-2. The V gene's germline CDR1 is SGHTA and CDR2 FQGNSA. The CDR3 contains 15 residues. The CDR3 spells CASSLGTVGSYGYTF.

This chain uses TRBV5-1 with TRBJ1-1; TCRdb calls TRBD1, which cannot be checked without DNA. Germline values: CDR1 SGHRS, CDR2 YFSETQ. The CDR3 runs 14 residues. The chain's CDR3 is CASSLGHPGTEAFF.

CDR3 loop: CASSLQTSRSPLHF. The V gene is TRBV12-3 or TRBV12-4, the J gene TRBJ1-6. The length of the CDR3 is 14 residues.

The chain recombines TRBV6-5 with TRBJ2-6; absent DNA, TCRdb's TRBD1 call cannot be checked. Looked up from germline, CDR1 is MNHEY and CDR2 is SVGAGI. There are 15 residues in the CDR3. CDR3: CASSPRASGANVLTF.

The J gene is TRBJ1-2, the V gene TRBV24-1; TCRdb's D call of TRBD1 is untestable without DNA. The germline V gene has CDR1 KGHDR and CDR2 SFDVKD. The CDR3 sequence is 14 residues long. The CDR3 loop is CATSRGPGPGGYTF.

The V gene is TRBV6-5, the J gene TRBJ2-1; TCRdb proposes TRBD1, but this gene call is untestable without DNA. CDR3 length equals 21 residues. Per germline, CDR1 MNHEY and CDR2 SVGAGI. CDR3 amino acids: CASSYSFGGAGYSEFYNEQFF.

The genes are TRBV9 and TRBJ2-1; TCRdb outputs TRBD2, but without DNA this stays unchecked. Germline assignment: CDR1 SGDLS and CDR2 YYNGEE. This CDR3 has 15 residues. The CDR3 reads CASSDTGTVAGEQFF.

The chain links TRBV6-1 to TRBJ1-4; checking the TCRdb D call of TRBD1 is not possible without DNA. The CDR3 has 16 amino acids. Germline V gene data show CDR1 as MNHNS and CDR2 as SASEGT. CDR3 sequence: CASSRDRGQTNEKLFF.

The chain joins TRBV10-3 to TRBJ1-2; TCRdb's D call, TRBD1, is unchecked because there is no DNA. This CDR3 spans 13 amino acids. Per the germline V gene, CDR1 is ENHRY and CDR2 is SYGVKD. CDR3 sequence reads: CAIREGTGSGYTF.

The J gene is TRBJ2-1, the V gene TRBV7-7; TCRdb calls TRBD2, which cannot be checked without DNA. This CDR3 region has 13 residues. Germline values: CDR1 SSHAT, CDR2 FNYEAQ (reference sequence). The CDR3: CASSPKAGNEQFF.

This chain uses TRBV3-1 with TRBJ2-1; the TCRdb call, TRBD1, lacks DNA for checking. This CDR3 is built from 17 residues. In germline, CDR1 is LGHDT, CDR2 YNNKEL (reference sequence). This CDR3 is CASSQRGARRITNEQFF.

This chain links TRBV5-1 with TRBJ2-2; TCRdb proposes TRBD1, but this gene call is untestable without DNA. In germline, CDR1 is SGHRS, CDR2 YFSETQ. CDR3 length: 12 amino acids. CDR3 protein: CATRVEAGELFF.

The chain links TRBV4-1 to TRBJ1-1; TCRdb picks TRBD1, but there is no DNA to check that call. The V gene's germline CDR1 is MGHRA and CDR2 YSYEKL. This CDR3 region has 17 residues. The CDR3 here is CASSQDRRGKVYTEAFF.

The genes are TRBV4-1 and TRBJ2-5; as DNA is missing, the TRBD1 call by TCRdb cannot be tested. CDR1 is MGHRA, CDR2 YSYEKL, per germline. There are 15 residues in the CDR3. This CDR3 reads CASSQDGPGGETQYF.

This chain uses TRBV7-2 with TRBJ2-5; with no DNA, the TCRdb D assignment of TRBD1 cannot be verified. CDR1 is SGHTA, CDR2 FQGNSA, per germline. The length of the CDR3 is 13 residues. The chain's CDR3 is CASSLEVGGTQYF.

The chain recombines TRBV13 with TRBJ1-1; TCRdb outputs TRBD1, but without DNA this stays unchecked. The germline V gene has CDR1 PRHDT and CDR2 FYEKMQ (reference sequence). The CDR3 loop spans 15 amino acids. Here the CDR3 reads CASSQGVDINTEAFF.